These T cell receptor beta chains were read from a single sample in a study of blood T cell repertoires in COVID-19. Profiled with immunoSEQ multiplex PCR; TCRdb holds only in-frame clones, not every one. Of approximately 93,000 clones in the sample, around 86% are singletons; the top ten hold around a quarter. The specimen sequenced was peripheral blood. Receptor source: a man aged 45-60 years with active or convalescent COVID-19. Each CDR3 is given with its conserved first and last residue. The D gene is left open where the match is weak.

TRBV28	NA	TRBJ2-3	CASSLTSHTDTQYF
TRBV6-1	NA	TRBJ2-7	CASSETGTYIYEQYF
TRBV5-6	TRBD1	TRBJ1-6	CASSLRQGSYNSPLHF
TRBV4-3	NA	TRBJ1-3	CASSQDLRGVGLTGNTIYF
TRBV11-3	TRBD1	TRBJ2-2	CASTRQGDDTGELFF
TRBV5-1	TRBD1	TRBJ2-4	CASSLGDRSKNIQYF
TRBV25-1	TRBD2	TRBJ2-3	CASSEMSSGASTDTQYF
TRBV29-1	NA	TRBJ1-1	CSGQGWGNTEAFF
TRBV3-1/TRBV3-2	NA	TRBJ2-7	CASSPQKRRHEQYF
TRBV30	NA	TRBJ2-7	CAWYRGGYEQYF
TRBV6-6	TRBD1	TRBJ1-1	CASSYGGTDKAFF
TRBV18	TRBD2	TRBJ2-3	CASSPPGLAVDTQYF
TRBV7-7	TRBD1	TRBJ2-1	CASSQDRYNEQFF
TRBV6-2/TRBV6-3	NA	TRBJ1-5	CASSYETGYQPQHF
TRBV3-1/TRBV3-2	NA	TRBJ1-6	CASSQGQALNSPLHF
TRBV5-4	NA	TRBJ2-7	CASSRDRASYEQYF
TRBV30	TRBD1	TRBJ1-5	CAWNPRQGGNQPQHF
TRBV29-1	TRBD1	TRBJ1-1	CSARTGEEAEAFF
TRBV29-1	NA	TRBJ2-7	CSVDLTGTYEQYF
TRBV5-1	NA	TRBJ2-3	CASSLGAGTTTDTQYF
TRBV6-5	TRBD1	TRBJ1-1	CASSRTGADTEAFF
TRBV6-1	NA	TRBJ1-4	CASSENRVLSNEKLFF
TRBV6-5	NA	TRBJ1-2	CASRPQGSAYGYTF
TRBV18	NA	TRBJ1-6	CASSPPGRNLGSPLHF
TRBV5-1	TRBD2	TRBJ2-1	CASSWGPGGSTEQFF
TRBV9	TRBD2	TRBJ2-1	CASSDSGGGYNEQFF
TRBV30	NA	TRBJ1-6	CASYSPDTRSPLHF
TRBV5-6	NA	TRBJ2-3	CASSVPWGHPSSTDTQYF
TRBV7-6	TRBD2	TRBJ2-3	CASSLVAGGGDTQYF
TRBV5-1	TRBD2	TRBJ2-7	CASARPSGSSYEQYF
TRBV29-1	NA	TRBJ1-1	CSVELGRVGTEAFF
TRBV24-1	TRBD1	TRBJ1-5	CATSAGDRGGNQPQHF
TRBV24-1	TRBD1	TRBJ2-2	CATGTANTGELFF
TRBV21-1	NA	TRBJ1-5	CASSKAPCHRGRQPQHF
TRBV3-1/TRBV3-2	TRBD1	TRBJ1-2	CASTLTGAHGYTF
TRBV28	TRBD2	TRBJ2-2	CASSSGLAGRGELFF
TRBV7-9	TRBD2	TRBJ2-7	CASSEGTSPYEQYF
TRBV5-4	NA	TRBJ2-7	CASSLVTTVGGEQYF
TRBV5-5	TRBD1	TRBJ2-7	CASSLGQGRTYEQYF
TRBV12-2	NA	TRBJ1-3	CASRLMTVLSGNTIYF
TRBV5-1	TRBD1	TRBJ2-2	CASMEDRKNTGELFF
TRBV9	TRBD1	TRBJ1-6	CASSGRTGGISPLHF
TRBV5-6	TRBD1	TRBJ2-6	CASGQGSGANVLTF
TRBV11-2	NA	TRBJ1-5	CASSLAEGQPQHF
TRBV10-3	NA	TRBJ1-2	CAISESENRVRGYTF
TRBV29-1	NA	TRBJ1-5	CSVGGLSNQPQHF
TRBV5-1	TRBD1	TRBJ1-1	CASSATTLGQGIAEAFF
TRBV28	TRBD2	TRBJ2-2	CASRTGTSGSLGELFF
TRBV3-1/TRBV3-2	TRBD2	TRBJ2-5	CASSPTSGGASETQYF
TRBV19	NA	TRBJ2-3	CASSIAGDTDTQYF
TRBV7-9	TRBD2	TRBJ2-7	CASSSTSGHSYEQYF
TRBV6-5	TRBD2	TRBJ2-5	CASRGTNQGTQYF
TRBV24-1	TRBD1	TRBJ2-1	CATSDDMDRPEWYNEQFF
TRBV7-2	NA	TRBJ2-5	CASSFLWGGQETQYF
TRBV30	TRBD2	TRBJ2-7	CAWTPLGTSGTYEQYF